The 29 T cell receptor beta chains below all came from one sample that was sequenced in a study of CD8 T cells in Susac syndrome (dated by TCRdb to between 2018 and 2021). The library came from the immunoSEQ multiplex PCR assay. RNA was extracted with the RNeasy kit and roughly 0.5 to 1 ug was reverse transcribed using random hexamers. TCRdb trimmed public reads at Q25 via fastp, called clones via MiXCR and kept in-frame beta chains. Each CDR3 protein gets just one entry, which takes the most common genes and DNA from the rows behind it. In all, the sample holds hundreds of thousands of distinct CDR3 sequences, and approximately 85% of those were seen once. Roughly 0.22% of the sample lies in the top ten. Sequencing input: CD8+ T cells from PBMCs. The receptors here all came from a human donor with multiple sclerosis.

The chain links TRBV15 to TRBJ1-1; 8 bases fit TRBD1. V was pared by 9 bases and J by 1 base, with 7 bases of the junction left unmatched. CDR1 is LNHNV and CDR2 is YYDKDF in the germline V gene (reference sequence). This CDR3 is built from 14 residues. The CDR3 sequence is CATTDRGQNTEAFF. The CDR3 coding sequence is TGTGCCACTACAGACAGGGGACAGAACACTGAAGCTTTCTTT.

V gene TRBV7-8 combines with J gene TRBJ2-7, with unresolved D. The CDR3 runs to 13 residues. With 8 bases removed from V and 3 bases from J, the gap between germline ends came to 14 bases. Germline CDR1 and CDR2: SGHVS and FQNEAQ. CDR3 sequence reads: CASSKSRFYEQYF. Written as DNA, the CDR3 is TGTGCCAGCTCGAAAAGTCGGTTCTACGAGCAGTACTTC.

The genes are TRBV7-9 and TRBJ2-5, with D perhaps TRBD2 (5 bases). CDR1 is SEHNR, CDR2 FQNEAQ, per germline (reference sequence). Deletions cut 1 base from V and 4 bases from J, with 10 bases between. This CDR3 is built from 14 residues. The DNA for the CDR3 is TGTGCCAGCAGCTTAGGGTTGCTAGCAGAGACCCAGTACTTC. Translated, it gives CASSLGLLAETQYF. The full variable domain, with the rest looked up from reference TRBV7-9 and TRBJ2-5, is DTGVSQNPRHKITKRGQNVTFRCDPISEHNRLYWYRQTLGQGPEFLTYFQNEAQLEKSRLLSDRFSAERPKGSFSTLEIQRTEQGDSAMYLCASSLGLLAETQYFGPGTRLLVL.

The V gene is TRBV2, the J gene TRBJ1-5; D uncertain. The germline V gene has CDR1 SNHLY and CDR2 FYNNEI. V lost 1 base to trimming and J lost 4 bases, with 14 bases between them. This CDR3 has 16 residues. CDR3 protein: CASSEVRPGRNQPQHF. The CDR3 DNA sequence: TGTGCCAGCAGTGAAGTCAGGCCTGGAAGGAATCAGCCCCAGCATTTT.

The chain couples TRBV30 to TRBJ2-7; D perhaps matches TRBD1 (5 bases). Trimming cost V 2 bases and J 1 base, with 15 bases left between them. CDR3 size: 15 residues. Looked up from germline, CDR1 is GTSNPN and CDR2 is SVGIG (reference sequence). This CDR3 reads CAWSRGAGFSYEQYF. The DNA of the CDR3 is TGTGCCTGGAGTAGGGGTGCAGGGTTTTCCTACGAGCAGTACTTC.

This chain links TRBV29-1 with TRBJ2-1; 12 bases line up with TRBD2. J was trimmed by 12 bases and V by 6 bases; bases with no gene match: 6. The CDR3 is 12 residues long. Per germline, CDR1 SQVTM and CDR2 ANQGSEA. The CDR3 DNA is TGCAGCGTCCTGACTAGCGGGGGTGTGCAGTTCTTC. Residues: CSVLTSGGVQFF.

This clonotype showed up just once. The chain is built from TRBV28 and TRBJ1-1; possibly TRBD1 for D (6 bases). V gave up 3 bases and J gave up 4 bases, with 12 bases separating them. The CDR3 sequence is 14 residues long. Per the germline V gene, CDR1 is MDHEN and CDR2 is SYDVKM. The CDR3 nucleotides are TGTGCCAGCAGTTTCACAGGGAGCTTCACTGAAGCTTTCTTT. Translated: CASSFTGSFTEAFF.

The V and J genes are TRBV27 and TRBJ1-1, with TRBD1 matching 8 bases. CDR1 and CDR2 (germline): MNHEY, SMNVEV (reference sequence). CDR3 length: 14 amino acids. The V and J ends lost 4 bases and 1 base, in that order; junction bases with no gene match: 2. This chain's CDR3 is CASSWDRQNTEAFF. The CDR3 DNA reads TGTGCCAGCAGTTGGGACAGGCAGAACACTGAAGCTTTCTTT.

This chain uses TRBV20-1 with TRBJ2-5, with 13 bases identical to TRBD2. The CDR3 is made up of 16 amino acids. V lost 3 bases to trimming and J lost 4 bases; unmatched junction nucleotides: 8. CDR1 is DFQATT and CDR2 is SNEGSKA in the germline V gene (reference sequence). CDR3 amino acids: CSASVATSGGGETQYF. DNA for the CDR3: TGCAGTGCTAGTGTTGCCACTAGCGGGGGGGGAGAGACCCAGTACTTC.

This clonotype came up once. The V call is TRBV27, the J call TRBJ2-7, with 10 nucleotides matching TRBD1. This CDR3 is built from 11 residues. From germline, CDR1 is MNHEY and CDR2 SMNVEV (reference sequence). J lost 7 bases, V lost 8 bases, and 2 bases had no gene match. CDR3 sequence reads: CASRQGAEQYF. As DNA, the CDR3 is TGTGCCAGCCGACAGGGGGCAGAGCAGTACTTC.

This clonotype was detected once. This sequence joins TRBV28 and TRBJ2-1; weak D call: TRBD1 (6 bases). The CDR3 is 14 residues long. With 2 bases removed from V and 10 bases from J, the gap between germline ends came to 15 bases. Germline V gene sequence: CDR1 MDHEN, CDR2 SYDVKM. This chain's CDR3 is CASSLLDSREEQFF. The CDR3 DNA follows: TGTGCCAGCAGTTTACTGGACAGCCGAGAAGAGCAGTTCTTC.

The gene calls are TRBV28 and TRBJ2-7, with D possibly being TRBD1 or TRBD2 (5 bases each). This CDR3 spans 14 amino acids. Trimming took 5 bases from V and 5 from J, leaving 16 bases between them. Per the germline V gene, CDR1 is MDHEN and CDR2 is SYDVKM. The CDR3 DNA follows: TGTGCCAGCAGTCTTCAGGGTATGAGGGACGAGCAGTACTTC. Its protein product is CASSLQGMRDEQYF.

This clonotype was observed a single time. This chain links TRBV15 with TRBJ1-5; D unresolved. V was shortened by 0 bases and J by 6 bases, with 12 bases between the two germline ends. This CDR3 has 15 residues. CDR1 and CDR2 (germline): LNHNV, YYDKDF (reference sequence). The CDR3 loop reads CATSRDMALGQPQHF. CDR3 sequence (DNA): TGTGCCACCAGCAGAGACATGGCATTAGGTCAGCCCCAGCATTTT. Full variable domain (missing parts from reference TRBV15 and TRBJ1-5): DAMVIQNPRYQVTQFGKPVTLSCSQTLNHNVMYWYQQKSSQAPKLLFHYYDKDFNNEADTPDNFQSRRPNTSFCFLDIRSPGLGDTAMYLCATSRDMALGQPQHFGDGTRLSIL.

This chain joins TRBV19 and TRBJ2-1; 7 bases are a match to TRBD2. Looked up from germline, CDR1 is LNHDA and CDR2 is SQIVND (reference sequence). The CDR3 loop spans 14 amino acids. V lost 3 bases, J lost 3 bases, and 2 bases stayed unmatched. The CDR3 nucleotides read TGTGCCAGTAGTATTTCTAGCGGCTACAATGAGCAGTTCTTC. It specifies CASSISSGYNEQFF.

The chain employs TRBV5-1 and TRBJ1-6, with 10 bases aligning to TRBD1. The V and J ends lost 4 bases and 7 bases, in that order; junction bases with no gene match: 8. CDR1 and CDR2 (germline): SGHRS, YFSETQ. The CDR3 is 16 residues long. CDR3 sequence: CASSPGTGDSNSPLHF. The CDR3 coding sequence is TGCGCCAGCAGCCCCGGGACAGGGGATTCGAATTCACCCCTCCACTTT.

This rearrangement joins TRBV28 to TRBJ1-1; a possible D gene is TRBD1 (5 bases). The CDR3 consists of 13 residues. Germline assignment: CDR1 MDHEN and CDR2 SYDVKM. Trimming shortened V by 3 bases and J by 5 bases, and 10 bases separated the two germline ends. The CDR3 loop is CASSFQGDTEAFF. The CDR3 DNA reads TGTGCCAGCAGTTTCCAGGGTGATACTGAAGCTTTCTTT.

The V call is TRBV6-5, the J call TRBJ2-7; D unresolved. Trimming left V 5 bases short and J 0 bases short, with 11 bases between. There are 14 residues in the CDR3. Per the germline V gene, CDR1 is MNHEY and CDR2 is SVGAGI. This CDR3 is CASSPLSSSYEQYF. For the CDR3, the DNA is TGTGCCAGCAGTCCCCTCAGTAGCTCCTACGAGCAGTACTTC.

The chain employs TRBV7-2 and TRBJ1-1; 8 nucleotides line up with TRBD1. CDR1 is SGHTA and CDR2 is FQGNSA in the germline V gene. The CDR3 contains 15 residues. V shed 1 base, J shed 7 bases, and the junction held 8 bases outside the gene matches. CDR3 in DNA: TGTGCCAGCAGCTTAGGGGGACAGGCCCGGGATGAAGCTTTCTTT. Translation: CASSLGGQARDEAFF.

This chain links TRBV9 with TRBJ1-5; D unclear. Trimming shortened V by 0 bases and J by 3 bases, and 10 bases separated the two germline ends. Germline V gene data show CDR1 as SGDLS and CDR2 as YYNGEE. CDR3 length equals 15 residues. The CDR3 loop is CASSVGDVPNQPQHF. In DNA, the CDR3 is TGTGCCAGCAGCGTAGGGGATGTGCCCAATCAGCCCCAGCATTTT.

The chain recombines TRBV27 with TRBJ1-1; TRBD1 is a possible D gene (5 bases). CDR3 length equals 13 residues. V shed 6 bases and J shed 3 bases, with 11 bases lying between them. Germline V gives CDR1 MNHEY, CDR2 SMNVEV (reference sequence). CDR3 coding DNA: TGTGCCAGCAGCGGGGGGGTGTACACTGAAGCTTTCTTT. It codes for CASSGGVYTEAFF.

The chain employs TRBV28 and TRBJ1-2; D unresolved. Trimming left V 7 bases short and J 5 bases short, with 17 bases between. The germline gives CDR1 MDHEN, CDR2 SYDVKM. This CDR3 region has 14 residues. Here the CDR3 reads CASNIRIGGYGYTF. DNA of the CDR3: TGTGCCAGCAACATCCGAATAGGTGGATATGGCTACACCTTC.

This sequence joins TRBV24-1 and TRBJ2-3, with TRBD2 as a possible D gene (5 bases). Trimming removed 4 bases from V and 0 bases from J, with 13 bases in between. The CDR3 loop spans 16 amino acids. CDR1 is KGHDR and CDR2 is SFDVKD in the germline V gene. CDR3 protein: CATSDPPAESTDTQYF. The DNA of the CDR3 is TGTGCCACCAGTGACCCTCCAGCGGAAAGCACAGATACGCAGTATTTT.

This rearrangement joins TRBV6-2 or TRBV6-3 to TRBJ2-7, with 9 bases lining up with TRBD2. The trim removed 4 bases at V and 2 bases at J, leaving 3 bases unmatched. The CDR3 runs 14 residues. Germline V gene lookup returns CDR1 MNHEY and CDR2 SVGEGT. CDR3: CASSFLAGTYEQYF. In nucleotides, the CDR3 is TGTGCCAGCAGTTTCCTAGCGGGGACCTACGAGCAGTACTTC.

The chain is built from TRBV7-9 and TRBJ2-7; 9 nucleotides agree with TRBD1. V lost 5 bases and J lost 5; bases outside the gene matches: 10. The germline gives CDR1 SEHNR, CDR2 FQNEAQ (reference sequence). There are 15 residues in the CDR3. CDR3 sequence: CASSKPPGQGDEQYF. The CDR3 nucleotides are TGTGCCAGCAGCAAACCCCCGGGACAGGGCGACGAGCAGTACTTC.

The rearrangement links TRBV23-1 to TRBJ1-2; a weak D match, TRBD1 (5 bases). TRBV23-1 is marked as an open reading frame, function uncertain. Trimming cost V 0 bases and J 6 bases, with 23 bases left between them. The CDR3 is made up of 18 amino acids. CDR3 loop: CASSQSAGWSSARNGYTF. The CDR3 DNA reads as TGCGCCAGCAGTCAATCGGCAGGGTGGAGCTCGGCTCGGAATGGCTACACCTTC.

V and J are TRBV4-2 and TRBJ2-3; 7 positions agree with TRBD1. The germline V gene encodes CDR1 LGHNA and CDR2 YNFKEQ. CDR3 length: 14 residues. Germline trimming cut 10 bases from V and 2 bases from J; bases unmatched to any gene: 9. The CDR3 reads CATQTGKITDTQYF. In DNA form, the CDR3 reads TGTGCCACACAGACAGGGAAGATCACAGATACGCAGTATTTT.

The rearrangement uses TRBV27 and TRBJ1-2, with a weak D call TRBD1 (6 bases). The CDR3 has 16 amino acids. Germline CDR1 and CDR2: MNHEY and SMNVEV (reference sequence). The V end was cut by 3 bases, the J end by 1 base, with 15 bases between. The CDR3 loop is CASSLSLGALNYGYTF. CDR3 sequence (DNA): TGTGCCAGCAGTTTGAGCTTGGGGGCCCTTAACTATGGCTACACCTTC.

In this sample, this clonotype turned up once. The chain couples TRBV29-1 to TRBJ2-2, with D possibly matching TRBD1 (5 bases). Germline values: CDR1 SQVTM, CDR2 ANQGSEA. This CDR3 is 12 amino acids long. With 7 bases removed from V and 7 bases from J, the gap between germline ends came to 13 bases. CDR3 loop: CSAAGNGGELFF. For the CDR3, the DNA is TGCAGCGCCGCAGGGAACGGCGGGGAGCTGTTTTTT.

Here the CDR3 reads CASSYEGEGYGYTF. In DNA form, the CDR3 reads TGTGCCAGCAGTTACGAGGGAGAAGGCTATGGCTACACCTTC. This chain uses TRBV6-5 with TRBJ1-2; D ambiguous. CDR3 length: 14 residues. The V end was cut by 2 bases, the J end by 4 bases, with 11 bases between. Germline V gives CDR1 MNHEY, CDR2 SVGAGI.